Below are 17 T cell receptor beta chains sequenced from a single sample in a study of somatic mutations in cytotoxic T cells in rheumatoid arthritis. This table comes from immunoSEQ multiplex PCR, and its TCRdb copy is limited to in-frame clones, with some not included. In the table there are around 23,000 clones, more than 80% of which are singletons. Specimen: CD8+ T cells sorted from blood. The origin of the receptors is an adult with rheumatoid arthritis.

This clone was recorded only once. This sequence joins TRBV6-5 and TRBJ2-5; D might be TRBD1 (5 bases). The J call may be mistaken, given a closer DNA end match to TRBJ2-7. The CDR3 spans 13 residues. Germline loops: CDR1 MNHEY, CDR2 SVGAGI. CDR3 coding DNA: TGTGCCAGCAGTTACTACAGGTTTGACGAGCAGTACTTC. Amino acid sequence: CASSYYRFDEQYF.

The J gene is TRBJ2-2, the V gene TRBV10-1; the D is unclear. Germline V gene lookup returns CDR1 WNHNN and CDR2 SYGVQD (reference sequence). The CDR3 length is 15 residues. Trimming removed 10 bases at V and 0 bases at J, with 15 bases between. CDR3 region: CATKSDLANTGELFF. The CDR3 bases are TGCGCCACCAAGTCAGATCTCGCGAACACCGGGGAGCTGTTTTTT.

V usage is TRBV7-9 and J usage is TRBJ2-7; 9 bases line up with TRBD1. CDR1 is SEHNR and CDR2 is FQNEAQ in the germline V gene (reference sequence). The CDR3 has 15 amino acids. V shed 5 bases and J 6 bases; nucleotides not matched to a gene: 11. CDR3 DNA: TGTGCCAGCAGCGAATGGACAGGGGCCCCTCTCGAGCAGTACTTC. This translates into CASSEWTGAPLEQYF.

V gene TRBV7-2 combines with J gene TRBJ2-3; D possibly corresponds to TRBD2 (6 bases). The germline V and J ends were trimmed by 3 bases and 2 bases, with 18 bases remaining between them. Germline V gives CDR1 SGHTA, CDR2 FQGNSA. The CDR3 runs 17 residues. As DNA, the CDR3 is TGTGCCAGCAGCTTCCGGGGTGGGACTCCAATCACAGATACGCAGTATTTT. It translates to CASSFRGGTPITDTQYF.

This chain joins TRBV15 and TRBJ2-4; D is perhaps TRBD2 (5 bases). The V and J ends lost 1 base and 6 bases respectively, with 10 bases between them. This CDR3 comprises 14 residues. Germline V lookup: CDR1 LNHNV, CDR2 YYDKDF (reference sequence). This CDR3 reads CATSRGTGGNIQYF. CDR3 coding DNA: TGTGCCACCAGCAGAGGGACCGGAGGAAACATTCAGTACTTC.

The chain combines TRBV27 with TRBJ2-5, with 8 nucleotides matching TRBD1. Germline CDR1 MNHEY, CDR2 SMNVEV (reference sequence). V trimming: 5 bases; J trimming: 2 bases; junction bases outside the gene matches: 10. The CDR3 sequence is 16 residues long. DNA of the CDR3: TGTGCCAGCAGTCCCTACCTCGGGGACAGGCAAGAGACCCAGTACTTC. This gives the protein CASSPYLGDRQETQYF.

The V call is TRBV6-1, the J call TRBJ2-1, with a possible D match to TRBD2 (6 bases). The V gene lost 6 bases and the J gene lost 5 bases, with 17 bases spanning the gap. This CDR3 contains 15 residues. Germline V CDR1 and CDR2: MNHNS, SASEGT. As DNA, the CDR3 is TGTGCCAGCAGACTAATGTGGGCGGGGAACAATGAGCAGTTCTTC. This sequence encodes CASRLMWAGNNEQFF.

J is TRBJ2-7 and V is TRBV7-9, with TRBD2 matching 12 bases. Trimming removed 3 bases from V and 7 bases from J; junction bases left unmatched: 1. The CDR3 sequence is 13 residues long. Germline lookup yields CDR1 SEHNR and CDR2 FQNEAQ (reference sequence). CDR3: CASSLGTSGEQYF. Here the CDR3 DNA reads TGTGCCAGCAGCTTGGGGACTAGCGGGGAGCAGTACTTC.

CDR3: CASSSAGQDQETQYF. The CDR3 coding sequence is TGTGCCAGCAGCTCGGCGGGACAGGACCAAGAGACCCAGTACTTC. This chain connects TRBV5-5 to TRBJ2-5; 8 nucleotides agree with TRBD1. CDR1 is SGHKS and CDR2 is YYEKEE in the germline V gene (reference sequence). This CDR3 comprises 15 residues. V was clipped by 3 bases and J by 0 bases; unmatched bases: 4. Using reference TRBV5-5 and TRBJ2-5 for the parts outside the CDR3, the full variable domain is DAGVTQSPTHLIKTRGQQVTLRCSPISGHKSVSWYQQVLGQGPQFIFQYYEKEERGRGNFPDRFSARQFPNYSSELNVNALLLGDSALYLCASSSAGQDQETQYFGPGTRLLVL.

V usage is TRBV6-1 and J usage is TRBJ2-1; 11 nucleotides align to TRBD2. V lost 6 bases and J lost 4; bases outside the gene matches: 5. The CDR3 spans 15 residues. Germline V gives CDR1 MNHNS, CDR2 SASEGT. This CDR3 is CASSLTSGGYNEQFF. CDR3 coding DNA: TGTGCCAGCAGCCTTACTAGCGGGGGTTACAATGAGCAGTTCTTC.

The gene calls are TRBV7-9 and TRBJ1-2; no definite D call. Between the trimmed V and J ends, which lost 5 bases and 1 base, there was a span of 14 bases. Looked up from germline, CDR1 is SEHNR and CDR2 is FQNEAQ (reference sequence). This CDR3 spans 15 amino acids. The CDR3 nucleotides are TGTGCCAGCAGCGCAAGAGACACGGATAACTATGGCTACACCTTC. Its translation is CASSARDTDNYGYTF.

The chain is built from TRBV7-7 and TRBJ2-1, with 7 bases identical to TRBD2. V shed 5 bases, J shed 0 bases, and the junction held 7 bases outside the gene matches. The germline CDR1 and CDR2 sequences are SSHAT and FNYEAQ (reference sequence). This CDR3 spans 16 amino acids. The CDR3 nucleotides read TGTGCCAGCAGCCCCCTGCGGGGGATCTCCTACAATGAGCAGTTCTTC. It yields the protein CASSPLRGISYNEQFF.

The chain has TRBV5-4 and TRBJ1-2; the D gene is possibly TRBD1 (5 bases). Trimming cost V 1 base and J 2 bases, with 12 bases left between them. Germline V gives CDR1 SGHNT, CDR2 YYREEE (reference sequence). The CDR3 is 15 residues long. The chain's CDR3 is CASSLRPGPNYGYTF. CDR3 DNA sequence: TGTGCCAGCAGCTTGAGGCCGGGACCGAACTATGGCTACACCTTC.

The J gene is TRBJ2-1, the V gene TRBV5-1, with 9 bases aligning to TRBD2. V shed 0 bases and J 5 bases; nucleotides not matched to a gene: 3. This CDR3 region has 15 residues. Germline V gene data show CDR1 as SGHRS and CDR2 as YFSETQ. Written as DNA, the CDR3 is TGCGCCAGCAGCTTGGCGGCTAGCGGGGACAATGAGCAGTTCTTC. This gives the protein CASSLAASGDNEQFF.

The rearrangement uses TRBV7-3 and TRBJ2-5; 11 bases match TRBD2. V trimming: 4 bases; J trimming: 4 bases; junction bases outside the gene matches: 5. Germline CDR1 is SGHTA and CDR2 is FQGTGA. The CDR3 runs to 15 residues. The CDR3 reads CASSSIAGGLETQYF. The CDR3 DNA sequence: TGTGCCAGCAGCTCTATAGCGGGGGGGCTAGAGACCCAGTACTTC.

The chain is built from TRBV29-1 and TRBJ2-1; the D gene is possibly TRBD2 (7 bases). V was cut by 4 bases and J by 3 bases, with 10 bases left in between. This CDR3 region has 13 residues. The germline CDR1 and CDR2 sequences are SQVTM and ANQGSEA. The CDR3 DNA follows: TGCAGCGTTGTGGGGGGGCTCTACAATGAGCAGTTCTTC. This codes for CSVVGGLYNEQFF.

This clone was seen only once. The rearrangement joins TRBV6-5 to TRBJ2-1, with 13 bases lining up with TRBD2. Germline CDR1 and CDR2: MNHEY and SVGAGI. J gave up 7 bases and V 5 bases, and 5 bases lay outside the gene matches. The CDR3 totals 15 residues. The CDR3 bases are TGTGCCAGCAGTAGGACTAGCGGGGGTGTTAATGAGCAGTTCTTC. The encoded protein is CASSRTSGGVNEQFF.